This paragraph covers one TCR beta chain sequence. This specimen belongs to a study of cytomegalovirus exposure and HLA in healthy donors. Study context: HLA-typed donors were the source of about 85 million unique TCRs held in an early data release.

Both 60 Vbeta primers and 13 Jbeta primers went into the PCR. TCRdb keeps only in-frame clones here, not all; method: immunoSEQ multiplex PCR. The sample includes 65,000 to 70,000 clones, around 91% seen only once; the top ten take 12%. V was trimmed by 3 bases and J by 6 bases, leaving 15 bases between them. Germline V CDR1 and CDR2: LNHDA, SQIVND (reference sequence). The CDR3 extends over 15 amino acids. This sequence was found in a woman in her 30s in good health and CMV-seropositive. Sequencing used PBMCs. This rearrangement joins TRBV19 to TRBJ1-5, with D maybe TRBD1 (5 bases). The CDR3 region is CASSIKEGPTQPQHF. The CDR3 DNA reads TGTGCCAGTAGTATCAAGGAGGGACCCACTCAGCCCCAGCATTTT.